Below, one T cell receptor (beta chain) is given with its context. Its specificity is unknown. The data derive from a study of T cell responses to AZD1222 COVID-19 vaccine. Study-level points and caveats: A reported finding is that nearly half of spike-specific TCRs target unmutated variant regions. CD4 TCRs linked to vaccination spanned spike, dominating at 160-218 and 743-854. The sample set comprised mostly white British donors with more females, and clonal diversity was possibly underestimated.

Pooled in the analysis were second doses at about 4 or about 12 weeks. Between the trimmed V and J ends, which lost 4 bases and 0 bases, there was a span of 13 bases. The CDR3 sequence is 16 residues long. Germline loops: CDR1 MGHRA, CDR2 YSYEKL. Using immunoSEQ multiplex PCR, the repertoire was profiled, and TCRdb retains in-frame clones only, with some absent. The sample has over 85,000 clones, around 85% seen once. This material consisted of peripheral blood, taken 28 days after the second AZD1222 dose. This clonotype originated in an adult who received the AZD1222 COVID-19 vaccine. The chain is built from TRBV4-1 and TRBJ1-5, with no clear D. This CDR3 is CASSLIIDYSNQPQHF. As DNA, the CDR3 is TGCGCCAGCAGCCTGATCATAGATTATAGCAATCAGCCCCAGCATTTT.